One sample yielded the 7 T cell receptor beta chains listed below, sequenced in a study of blood T cell repertoires in COVID-19 (dated by TCRdb to 2018 to 2020). Receptor amplification or capture employed the immunoSEQ multiplex PCR assay. In TCRdb, the immuneACCESS table is reduced to in-frame sequences with V and J assigned. These tables do not hold every clone; where another copy was compared, an unresolved V gene accounts for under half, and the others remain unexplained. This sample comprises 250,000 to 400,000 clones, about nine tenths of them detected only once. Of the sample, 1% is held by the ten largest clones. The sequenced material came from peripheral blood. Receptor source: a man over 45 with active or convalescent COVID-19.

This clone was seen a single time. The genes are TRBV30 and TRBJ1-4, with a possible D match to TRBD1 (5 bases). Germline V gene sequence: CDR1 GTSNPN, CDR2 SVGIG (reference sequence). V was clipped by 0 bases and J by 7 bases, with 12 bases between them. The CDR3 extends over 14 amino acids. This CDR3 reads CAWSVGQGGEKLFF. Here the CDR3 DNA reads TGTGCCTGGAGTGTGGGGCAGGGTGGTGAAAAACTGTTTTTT. The full variable domain, rest sourced from reference TRBV30 and TRBJ1-4, is SQTIHQWPATLVQPVGSPLSLECTVEGTSNPNLYWYRQAAGRGLQLLFYSVGIGQISSEVPQNLSASRPQDRQFILSSKKLLLSDSGFYLCAWSVGQGGEKLFFGSGTQLSVL.

The V and J genes are TRBV19 and TRBJ1-1; no clear D. The germline CDR1 and CDR2 sequences are LNHDA and SQIVND (reference sequence). V lost 4 bases and J lost 5, with 17 bases in between. The CDR3 spans 15 residues. This chain's CDR3 is CASSRAYWGATEAFF. CDR3 bases: TGTGCCAGTAGTAGGGCCTATTGGGGAGCGACTGAAGCTTTCTTT.

The chain recombines TRBV30 with TRBJ2-1; possible D gene TRBD1, 5 bases. Germline assignment: CDR1 GTSNPN and CDR2 SVGIG (reference sequence). The CDR3 runs to 13 residues. V was trimmed by 1 base and J by 5 bases, leaving 9 bases between them. CDR3 in amino acids: CAWSGQTNNEQFF. Here the CDR3 DNA reads TGTGCCTGGAGTGGACAGACAAACAATGAGCAGTTCTTC.

Comment on this clone: The same CDR3 is also encoded by other DNA sequences in this sample. The chain employs TRBV29-1 and TRBJ1-1, with unresolved D. Germline lookup yields CDR1 SQVTM and CDR2 ANQGSEA. Trimming left V 4 bases short and J 1 base short, with 7 bases between. The CDR3 runs to 12 residues. CDR3 in amino acids: CSVGSGNTEAFF. The CDR3, as DNA: TGCAGCGTTGGATCCGGGAACACTGAAGCTTTCTTT.

The J gene is TRBJ2-1, the V gene TRBV5-6; TRBD2 matches 9 bases. Germline CDR1 reads SGHDT; CDR2 reads YYEEEE. V lost 4 bases to trimming and J lost 3 bases; unmatched junction nucleotides: 5. This CDR3 region has 15 residues. CDR3 bases: TGTGCCAGCAGCAAACTAGCGGGTTTCTACAATGAGCAGTTCTTC. As protein: CASSKLAGFYNEQFF.

The chain has TRBV5-1 and TRBJ2-5; maybe TRBD2 (6 bases). Trimming shortened V by 2 bases and J by 5 bases, and 19 bases separated the two germline ends. CDR1 and CDR2 from the germline V gene are SGHRS and YFSETQ. This CDR3 contains 16 residues. CDR3 loop: CASSLGLSWDAETQYF. In nucleotides, the CDR3 is TGCGCCAGCAGCTTAGGACTAAGCTGGGACGCGGAGACCCAGTACTTC.

The rearrangement joins TRBV5-5 to TRBJ1-2, with 9 bases lining up with TRBD1. The CDR3 has 15 amino acids. CDR1 is SGHKS, CDR2 YYEKEE, per germline (reference sequence). Losses at the gene ends were 4 bases for V and 7 bases for J; bases not matched to a gene: 11. The chain's CDR3 is CASSGGWGQGGGYTF. In DNA form, the CDR3 reads TGTGCCAGCAGCGGAGGGTGGGGACAGGGTGGTGGCTACACCTTC.